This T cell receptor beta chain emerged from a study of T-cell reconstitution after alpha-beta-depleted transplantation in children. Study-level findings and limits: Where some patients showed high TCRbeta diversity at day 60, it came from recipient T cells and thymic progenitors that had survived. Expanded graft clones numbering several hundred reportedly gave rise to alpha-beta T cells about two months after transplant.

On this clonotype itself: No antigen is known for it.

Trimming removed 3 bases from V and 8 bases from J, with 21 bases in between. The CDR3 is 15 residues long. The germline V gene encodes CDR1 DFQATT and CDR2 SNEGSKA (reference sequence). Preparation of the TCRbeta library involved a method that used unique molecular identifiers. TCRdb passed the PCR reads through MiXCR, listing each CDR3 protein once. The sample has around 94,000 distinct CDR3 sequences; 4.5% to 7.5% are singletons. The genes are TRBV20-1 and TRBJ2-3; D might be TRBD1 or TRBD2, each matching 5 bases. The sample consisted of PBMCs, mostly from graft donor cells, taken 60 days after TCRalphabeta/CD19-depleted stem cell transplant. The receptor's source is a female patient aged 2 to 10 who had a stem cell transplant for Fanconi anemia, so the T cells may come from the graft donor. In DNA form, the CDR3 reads TGCAGTGCTAGTTCTTCCAGGGACGAGAGTCGTACGCAGTATTTT. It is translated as CSASSSRDESRTQYF.